The count of the clone carrying this T cell receptor beta chain is one. Use of 60 Vbeta and 13 Jbeta primers characterized the PCR. Profiling relied on immunoSEQ multiplex PCR, and the TCRdb table lists in-frame clones only, not all of them. The table records some 130,000 clones, approximately 61% of them present only once. The data were taken from a study of cytomegalovirus exposure and HLA in healthy donors. CDR3 length: 15 amino acids. CDR1 and CDR2 from the germline V gene are SNHLY and FYNNEI. The TCR comes from a man aged 25 to 40 in good health and CMV-seropositive. The source material was PBMCs. The rearrangement links TRBV2 to TRBJ2-5; 8 bases agree with TRBD2. The DNA end lines up better with TRBJ2-7; the J call may be wrong. The CDR3 here is CASRENSGNSYEQYF. The DNA for the CDR3 is TGTGCCAGCAGAGAAAATAGCGGGAACTCCTACGAGCAGTACTTC.